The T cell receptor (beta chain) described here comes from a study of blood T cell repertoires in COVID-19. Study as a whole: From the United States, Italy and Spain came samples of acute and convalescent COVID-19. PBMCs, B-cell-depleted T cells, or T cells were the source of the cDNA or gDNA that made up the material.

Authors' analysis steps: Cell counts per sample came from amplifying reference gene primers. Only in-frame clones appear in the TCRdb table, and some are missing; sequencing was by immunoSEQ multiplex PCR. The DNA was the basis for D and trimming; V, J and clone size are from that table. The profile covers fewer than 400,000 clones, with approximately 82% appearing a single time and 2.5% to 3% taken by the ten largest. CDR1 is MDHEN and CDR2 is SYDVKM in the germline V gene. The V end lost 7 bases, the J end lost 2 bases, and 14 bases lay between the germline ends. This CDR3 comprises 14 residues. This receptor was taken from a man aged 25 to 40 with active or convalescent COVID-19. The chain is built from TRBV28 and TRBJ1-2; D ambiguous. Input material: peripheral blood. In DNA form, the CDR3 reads TGTGCCAGCATCCTGACACCTACGAACTATGGCTACACCTTC. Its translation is CASILTPTNYGYTF.